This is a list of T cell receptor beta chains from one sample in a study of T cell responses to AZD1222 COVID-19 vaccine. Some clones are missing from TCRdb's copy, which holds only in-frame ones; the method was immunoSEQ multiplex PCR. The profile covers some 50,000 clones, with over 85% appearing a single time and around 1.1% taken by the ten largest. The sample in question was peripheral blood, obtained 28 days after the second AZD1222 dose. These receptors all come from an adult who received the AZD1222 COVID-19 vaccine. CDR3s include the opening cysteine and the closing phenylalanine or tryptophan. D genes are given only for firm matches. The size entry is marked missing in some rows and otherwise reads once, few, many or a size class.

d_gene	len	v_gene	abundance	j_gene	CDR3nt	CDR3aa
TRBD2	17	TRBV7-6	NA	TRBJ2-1	TGTGCCAGCAGCCCCACCGGGACTAGCGGGAGGTGGAATGAGCAGTTCTTC	CASSPTGTSGRWNEQFF
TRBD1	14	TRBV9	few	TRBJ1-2	TGTGCCAGCAGTTTTACCGGGACAGACTATGGCTACACCTTC	CASSFTGTDYGYTF
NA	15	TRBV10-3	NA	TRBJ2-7	TGTGCCATCAGTGAGGGACCCAGGGCTGCCTACGAGCAGTACTTC	CAISEGPRAAYEQYF
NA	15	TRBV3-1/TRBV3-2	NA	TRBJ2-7	TGTGCCAGCAGCCAAGATCCTATCGGACCCTACGAGCAGTACTTC	CASSQDPIGPYEQYF
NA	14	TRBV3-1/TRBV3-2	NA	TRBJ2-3	TGTGCCAGCAGCCAAAGACTGGTTCGGGGTACGCAGTATTTT	CASSQRLVRGTQYF
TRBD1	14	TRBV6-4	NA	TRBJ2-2	TGTGCCAGCAGTCCGGACAGGGCGGTCGGGGAGCTGTTTTTT	CASSPDRAVGELFF
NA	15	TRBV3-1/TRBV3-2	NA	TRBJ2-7	TGTGCCAGCAGCCAGAGCCCCGGGACCTCCTACGAGCAGTACTTC	CASSQSPGTSYEQYF
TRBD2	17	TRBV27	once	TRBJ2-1	TGTGCCAGCAGTTTATCGGCTAAAGGACTAGCGGACAATGAGCAGTTCTTC	CASSLSAKGLADNEQFF
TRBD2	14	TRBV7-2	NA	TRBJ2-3	TGTGCCAGCACCCTAGGACTAGCCTCAGATACGCAGTATTTT	CASTLGLASDTQYF
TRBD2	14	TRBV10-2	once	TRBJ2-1	TGCGCCAGCAGCGGACTAGCGAAGTACAATGAGCAGTTCTTC	CASSGLAKYNEQFF